This passage covers 17 T cell receptor beta chains from one sample sequenced in a study of T cell responses to AZD1222 COVID-19 vaccine. Clones were sequenced by immunoSEQ multiplex PCR, and TCRdb holds only the in-frame ones, with some missing. Of about 99,000 clones in the sample, approximately 94% were seen once. The sample consisted of peripheral blood, taken on day 0 of AZD1222 vaccination. Every receptor here comes from an adult in good health.

The chain joins TRBV7-2 to TRBJ2-7, with 10 bases fitting TRBD1. Trimming removed 4 bases from V and 7 bases from J; junction bases left unmatched: 10. There are 15 residues in the CDR3. The germline V gene encodes CDR1 SGHTA and CDR2 FQGNSA. This chain's CDR3 is CASSSRDRGTGEQYF. The DNA for the CDR3 is TGTGCCAGCAGCTCCCGGGACAGGGGTACGGGGGAGCAGTACTTC. Full variable domain (outside the CDR3, taken from reference TRBV7-2 and TRBJ2-7): GAGVSQSPSNKVTEKGKDVELRCDPISGHTALYWYRQSLGQGLEFLIYFQGNSAPDKSGLPSDRFSAERTGGSVSTLTIQRTQQEDSAVYLCASSSRDRGTGEQYFGPGTRLTVT.

The chain joins TRBV19 to TRBJ1-2, with D possibly matching TRBD1 (5 bases). Trimming took 7 bases from V and 4 from J, leaving 16 bases between them. Looked up from germline, CDR1 is LNHDA and CDR2 is SQIVND (reference sequence). CDR3 length: 14 amino acids. The CDR3 DNA follows: TGTGCCAGTACCAATAGGGGCAGGGCCTATGGCTACACCTTC. As protein: CASTNRGRAYGYTF.

The V call is TRBV29-1, the J call TRBJ2-7; D ambiguous. The CDR3 extends over 12 amino acids. The germline CDR1 and CDR2 sequences are SQVTM and ANQGSEA. V lost 7 bases and J lost 0, with 10 bases in between. CDR3: CSARVSSYEQYF. The CDR3 coding sequence is TGCAGCGCAAGAGTAAGCTCCTACGAGCAGTACTTC.

The V call is TRBV9, the J call TRBJ1-3; D not certain. The germline V gene has CDR1 SGDLS and CDR2 YYNGEE. The CDR3 is 14 residues long. Between the trimmed V and J ends, which lost 4 bases and 1 base, there was a span of 9 bases. CDR3 amino acids: CASSTMGSGNTIYF. In DNA form, the CDR3 reads TGTGCCAGCAGCACCATGGGTTCTGGAAACACCATATATTTT.

This clone was counted a single time. The rearrangement links TRBV25-1 to TRBJ1-1, with D possibly TRBD1 on 5 matching bases. CDR3 length: 16 amino acids. Germline values: CDR1 MGHDK, CDR2 SYGVNS. Trimming took 0 bases from V and 4 from J, leaving 15 bases between them. The CDR3 protein is CASSEYHPIRGTEAFF. Here the CDR3 DNA reads TGTGCCAGCAGTGAATACCATCCTATTAGGGGCACTGAAGCTTTCTTT.

V usage is TRBV12-2 and J usage is TRBJ1-5; the D call TRBD1 from the table was never checked on the DNA. TRBV12-2 counts as a pseudogene. The CDR3 consists of 15 residues. DNA of the CDR3: TGTGCAAGTCGCTTAGGGACAGGGATGGGTCAGCCCCAGCATTTT. This gives the protein CASRLGTGMGQPQHF.

In this sample, this clone turned up a few times. CDR3 coding DNA: TGTGCCAGCAGCTTGGCGGGCCTGGAGGCTGAAAAACTGTTTTTT. Translating gives CASSLAGLEAEKLFF. The V call is TRBV5-5, the J call TRBJ1-4; D is unresolved. V was shortened by 0 bases and J by 7 bases, with 13 bases between the two germline ends. This CDR3 is 15 amino acids long. In germline, CDR1 is SGHKS, CDR2 YYEKEE (reference sequence).

This clone was recorded once. The V and J genes are TRBV10-3 and TRBJ2-7, with D unclear. This CDR3 is built from 14 residues. V lost 0 bases to trimming and J lost 0 bases, with 6 bases between them. Germline CDR1 ENHRY, CDR2 SYGVKD. CDR3 DNA sequence: TGTGCCATCAGTGAGTCTCCGAGCTCCTACGAGCAGTACTTC. Its protein product is CAISESPSSYEQYF.

The chain has TRBV2 and TRBJ1-3, with D maybe TRBD1 (6 bases). Trimming took 6 bases from V and 2 from J, leaving 23 bases between them. Germline loops: CDR1 SNHLY, CDR2 FYNNEI. CDR3 size: 18 residues. CDR3 residues: CASSAPLTGTFTGNTIYF. In DNA form, the CDR3 reads TGTGCCAGCAGCGCTCCGCTCACAGGGACTTTTACTGGAAACACCATATATTTT.

This chain uses TRBV15 with TRBJ1-5; 7 bases match TRBD1. The CDR3 consists of 16 residues. Germline CDR1 reads LNHNV; CDR2 reads YYDKDF (reference sequence). Unmatched junction bases numbered 9, after V lost 7 bases and J lost 0 bases. In nucleotides, the CDR3 is TGTGCCACCACCCTGGGGACAGAATATAGCAATCAGCCCCAGCATTTT. Translated: CATTLGTEYSNQPQHF. The entire variable domain, with the rest obtained from reference TRBV15 and TRBJ1-5, is as follows: DAMVIQNPRYQVTQFGKPVTLSCSQTLNHNVMYWYQQKSSQAPKLLFHYYDKDFNNEADTPDNFQSRRPNTSFCFLDIRSPGLGDTAMYLCATTLGTEYSNQPQHFGDGTRLSIL.

V is TRBV2 and J is TRBJ1-2, with D hard to call. V was cut by 6 bases and J by 3 bases, with 11 bases left in between. The CDR3 contains 13 residues. From germline, CDR1 is SNHLY and CDR2 FYNNEI. In DNA form, the CDR3 reads TGTGCCAGCAGGACCGGATGGGACTATGGCTACACCTTC. Amino acid sequence: CASRTGWDYGYTF.

The table lists this clone with a count of one. This chain links TRBV4-1 with TRBJ2-6, with 12 bases lining up with TRBD1. CDR3 length: 18 amino acids. With 4 bases clipped from V and 0 bases from J, the junction kept 4 bases outside the gene matches. Germline V CDR1 and CDR2: MGHRA, YSYEKL. CDR3 in amino acids: CASSLGQGAGSGANVLTF. CDR3 in DNA: TGCGCCAGCAGCCTGGGACAGGGGGCCGGCTCTGGGGCCAACGTCCTGACTTTC.

This chain connects TRBV7-3 to TRBJ2-7; D tentatively reads TRBD1 or TRBD2 (6 bases each). V was clipped by 5 bases and J by 5 bases, with 22 bases between them. The germline CDR1 and CDR2 sequences are SGHTA and FQGTGA. This CDR3 has 16 residues. Here the CDR3 reads CASSPRGTTGINEQYF. CDR3 coding DNA: TGTGCCAGCAGCCCCCGGGGGACGACAGGTATCAACGAGCAGTACTTC.

This chain uses TRBV28 with TRBJ1-3; D is unclear. V lost 5 bases, J lost 0 bases, and 11 bases lay in between. The CDR3 has 15 residues. CDR1 and CDR2 from the germline V gene are MDHEN and SYDVKM. The CDR3, as DNA: TGTGCCAGCAGTCTTCCTATCCTCTCTGGAAACACCATATATTTT. It yields the protein CASSLPILSGNTIYF.

J is TRBJ2-5 and V is TRBV9; D possibly matches TRBD1 or TRBD2 (5 bases each). Trimming removed 4 bases at V and 5 bases at J, with 15 bases between. CDR1 and CDR2 (germline): SGDLS, YYNGEE. CDR3 length: 14 amino acids. Here the CDR3 DNA reads TGTGCCAGCAGCCCGGGGCCCTCCGGGGAGACCCAGTACTTC. The encoded protein is CASSPGPSGETQYF.

The rearrangement uses TRBV5-6 and TRBJ2-7; the match to TRBD1 covers 9 bases. Germline trimming cut 4 bases from V and 4 bases from J; bases unmatched to any gene: 6. The CDR3 runs to 14 residues. The germline V gene has CDR1 SGHDT and CDR2 YYEEEE. This chain's CDR3 is CASSPWTGAYEQYF. The CDR3 bases are TGTGCCAGCAGCCCATGGACAGGGGCTTACGAGCAGTACTTC.

The rearrangement uses TRBV12-5 and TRBJ1-6; D remains unclear. CDR1 LGHNT and CDR2 FRNRAP come from the germline V gene. The CDR3 has 17 residues. Deletions cut 2 bases from V and 0 bases from J, with 11 bases between. CDR3 protein: CASGLITGVSYNSPLHF. Here the CDR3 DNA reads TGTGCTAGTGGTTTGATCACGGGCGTCTCCTATAATTCACCCCTCCACTTT. Looking up the rest from reference TRBV12-5 and TRBJ1-6 gives the full variable domain: DARVTQTPRHKVTEMGQEVTMRCQPILGHNTVFWYRQTMMQGLELLAYFRNRAPLDDSGMPKDRFSAEMPDATLATLKIQPSEPRDSAVYFCASGLITGVSYNSPLHFGNGTRLTVT.